These 11 T cell receptor beta chains share one sample of origin, sequenced in a study of naive and memory T cell subsets. An equimolar mix of two oligonucleotides served as the beta constant-region primer for TRBC1 and TRBC2. Four rounds of PCR amplified the ligated cDNA using nested alpha and beta constant-region primers plus SP2. Each CDR3 protein gets one entry after TCRdb re-called the UMI-ligation and nested PCR reads with MiXCR. The table includes over 80,000 distinct CDR3 sequences, around 10% detected once. General study results and limits: Especially in CD8 cells, naive repertoires contained a few larger clonotypes, possibly CD45RA-re-expressing memory cells.

No cognate antigen is known for these TCRs. Sequences were obtained from naive CD4+ T cells from blood. These receptors were taken from a human donor in good health.

Many counts were recorded for this clonotype. V is TRBV4-3 and J is TRBJ2-7, with 7 bases aligning to TRBD1. This CDR3 has 14 amino acids. Germline assignment: CDR1 LGHNA and CDR2 YSLEER. The V and J ends lost 1 base and 2 bases, in that order; junction bases with no gene match: 2. CDR3 bases: TGCGCCAGCAGCCAAGGGACAGGCCCCTACGAGCAGTACTTC. Its protein product is CASSQGTGPYEQYF.

The table lists this clonotype with a few counts. This chain uses TRBV6-6 with TRBJ1-1, with TRBD1 matching 7 bases. The ends lost 6 bases at V and 4 bases at J; junction bases unmatched: 17. The CDR3 extends over 17 amino acids. Per the germline V gene, CDR1 is MNHNY and CDR2 is SVGAGI (reference sequence). The chain's CDR3 is CASSPFRTGQGSTEAFF. The CDR3 bases are TGTGCCAGCAGCCCTTTTAGGACAGGTCAGGGGAGCACTGAAGCTTTCTTT.

This chain joins TRBV5-6 and TRBJ1-1; weak D call: TRBD1 (5 bases). V gave up 0 bases and J gave up 5 bases, with 11 bases separating them. The germline gives CDR1 SGHDT, CDR2 YYEEEE. This CDR3 contains 14 residues. The DNA for the CDR3 is TGTGCCAGCAGCTTGGAGAGAAGGGGTACTGAAGCTTTCTTT. Translated, it gives CASSLERRGTEAFF.

This clonotype was observed a handful of times. This rearrangement joins TRBV9 to TRBJ1-1; the D is unclear. V lost 0 bases to trimming and J lost 3 bases, with 6 bases between them. CDR3 length equals 13 residues. Per the germline V gene, CDR1 is SGDLS and CDR2 is YYNGEE. The chain's CDR3 is CASSVEAHTEAFF. The CDR3, as DNA: TGTGCCAGCAGCGTAGAGGCTCACACTGAAGCTTTCTTT.

The chain employs TRBV7-9 and TRBJ2-3; 9 bases match TRBD2. The V gene end was trimmed by 6 bases and the J gene end by 2 bases; junction bases not matched to a gene: 6. The germline V gene has CDR1 SEHNR and CDR2 FQNEAQ (reference sequence). The CDR3 is 15 residues long. The CDR3 region is CASRSTSGPTDTQYF. The CDR3 region has the DNA TGTGCCAGCAGATCGACTAGCGGCCCCACAGATACGCAGTATTTT.

This clonotype was picked up many times. V gene TRBV6-6 combines with J gene TRBJ1-1; TRBD1 agrees at 12 bases. The CDR3 sequence is 17 residues long. The germline V gene encodes CDR1 MNHNY and CDR2 SVGAGI (reference sequence). Trimming at V came to 7 bases and at J to 2 bases, leaving 11 bases not matched to a gene. CDR3 DNA: TGTGCCAGCATTCGGGGGACAGGGGGCGGAGGTAACACTGAAGCTTTCTTT. Protein sequence: CASIRGTGGGGNTEAFF.

The V and J genes are TRBV27 and TRBJ2-1; 9 bases agree with TRBD2. Germline V gene lookup returns CDR1 MNHEY and CDR2 SMNVEV (reference sequence). This CDR3 is built from 15 residues. The V gene end was trimmed by 3 bases and the J gene end by 6 bases; junction bases not matched to a gene: 6. The CDR3 sequence: CASSLWASGVNEQFF. CDR3 in DNA: TGTGCCAGCAGTTTGTGGGCTAGCGGGGTCAATGAGCAGTTCTTC.

This clonotype has at least ten counts. V usage is TRBV6-2 or TRBV6-3 and J usage is TRBJ2-3; D call uncertain. Trimming removed 5 bases from V and 8 bases from J, with 14 bases in between. The length of the CDR3 is 13 residues. CDR1 and CDR2 from the germline V gene are MNHEY and SVGEGT. CDR3 in amino acids: CASSVTPEGTQYF. The CDR3 bases are TGTGCCAGCAGTGTTACTCCCGAAGGTACGCAGTATTTT.

This clonotype was detected only a few times. The chain has TRBV3-1 and TRBJ2-1; 11 bases fit TRBD2. Germline loops: CDR1 LGHDT, CDR2 YNNKEL (reference sequence). This CDR3 is 18 amino acids long. Trimming cost V 4 bases and J 4 bases; bases outside gene matches: 12. CDR3 region: CASSPYSGRGAGYNEQFF. The DNA for the CDR3 is TGTGCCAGCAGCCCTTATAGCGGGAGGGGGGCAGGATACAATGAGCAGTTCTTC.

This clonotype showed up just a few times. The rearrangement links TRBV29-1 to TRBJ2-2, with 9 nucleotides matching TRBD1. The CDR3 loop spans 14 amino acids. V lost 6 bases, J lost 1 base, and 3 bases stayed unmatched. Germline CDR1 and CDR2: SQVTM and ANQGSEA. The CDR3 protein is CSVTGGRNTGELFF. The CDR3 nucleotides read TGCAGCGTCACAGGGGGCCGGAACACCGGGGAGCTGTTTTTT.

This chain uses TRBV4-2 with TRBJ1-4, with D perhaps matching TRBD1 (5 bases). Trimming took off 3 bases at V and 2 bases at J, with 13 bases between the two ends. The CDR3 sequence is 16 residues long. CDR1 is LGHNA, CDR2 YNFKEQ, per germline. Here the CDR3 DNA reads TGTGCCAGCAGCCACGACTACAGGACGACTAATGAAAAACTGTTTTTT. Translated: CASSHDYRTTNEKLFF.